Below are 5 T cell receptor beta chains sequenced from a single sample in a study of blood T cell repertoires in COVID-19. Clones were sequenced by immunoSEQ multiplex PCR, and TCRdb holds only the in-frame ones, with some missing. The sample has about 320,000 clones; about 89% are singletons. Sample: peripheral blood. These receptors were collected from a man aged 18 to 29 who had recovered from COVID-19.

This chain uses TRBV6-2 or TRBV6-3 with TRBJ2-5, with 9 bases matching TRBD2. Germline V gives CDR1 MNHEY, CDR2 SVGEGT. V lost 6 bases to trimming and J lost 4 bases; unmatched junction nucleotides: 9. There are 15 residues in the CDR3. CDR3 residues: CASRPGSGGRETQYF. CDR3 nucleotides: TGTGCCAGCAGACCTGGTAGCGGGGGTCGAGAGACCCAGTACTTC.

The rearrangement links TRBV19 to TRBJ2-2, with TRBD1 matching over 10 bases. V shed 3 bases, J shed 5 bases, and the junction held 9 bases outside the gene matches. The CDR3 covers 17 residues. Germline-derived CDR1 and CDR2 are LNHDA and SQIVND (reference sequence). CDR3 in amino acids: CASSMEADRGPTGELFF. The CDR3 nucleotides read TGTGCCAGTAGTATGGAAGCAGACAGGGGGCCGACCGGGGAGCTGTTTTTT. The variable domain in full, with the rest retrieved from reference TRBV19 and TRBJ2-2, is DGGITQSPKYLFRKEGQNVTLSCEQNLNHDAMYWYRQDPGQGLRLIYYSQIVNDFQKGDIAEGYSVSREKKESFPLTVTSAQKNPTAFYLCASSMEADRGPTGELFFGEGSRLTVL.

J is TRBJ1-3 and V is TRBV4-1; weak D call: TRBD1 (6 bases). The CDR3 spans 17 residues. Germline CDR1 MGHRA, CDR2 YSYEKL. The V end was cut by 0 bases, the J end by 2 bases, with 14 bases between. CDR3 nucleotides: TGCGCCAGCAGCCAAGATTCCCCGGACAGCGCTGGAAACACCATATATTTT. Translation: CASSQDSPDSAGNTIYF.

The CDR3 bases are TGTGCCAGCAGCTTGGCAGGACAGGGTGGCAACGAGCAGTACTTC. Translation: CASSLAGQGGNEQYF. The rearrangement joins TRBV5-6 to TRBJ2-7, with 8 bases aligning to TRBD1. The CDR3 length is 15 residues. Germline trimming cut 0 bases from V and 5 bases from J; bases unmatched to any gene: 7. Germline V gives CDR1 SGHDT, CDR2 YYEEEE.

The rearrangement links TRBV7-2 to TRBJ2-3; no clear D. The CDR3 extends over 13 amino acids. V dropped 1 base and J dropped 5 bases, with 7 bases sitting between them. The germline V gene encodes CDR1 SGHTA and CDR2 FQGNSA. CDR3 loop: CASSLGRIDTQYF. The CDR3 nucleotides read TGTGCCAGCAGCTTAGGTCGTATAGATACGCAGTATTTT.